This T cell receptor beta chain was found in a study of blood T cells in healthy people across ages (dated by TCRdb to the mid-2010s). In terms of the full investigation: Template switching captured roughly one uniquely barcoded TCR beta cDNA molecule per two T cells in model experiments. The study measured age-related changes in TCR beta repertoire diversity using deep sequencing normalized with unique cDNA molecular identifiers. The donors were divided into four age groups: young (average approximately 17 years), middle-aged (roughly 42), aged (about 60) and long-lived (roughly 82). To avoid experimental bias, donors of different ages were randomly spread across the sequencing lanes. For two donors (one aged 18 to 29 and one aged 80 or older), the study analyzed two additional independent replicas of 1 million unique cDNA reads from the same blood draw. Beyond this particular receptor, the publication reports: Estimates of total diversity based on one million sequenced T cells were considered lower bounds and underestimates. Because the CMV infection status of the donors was unknown, age-related changes in expanded clonotypes may potentially have been confounded. As age increased, observed TCR beta diversity per million T cells dropped in a roughly linear way, and a significant reduction was already evident by age around 41. There was a strong correlation between observed TCR beta diversity and the percentage of naive T cells measured by flow cytometry. Compared with the aged group, more naive CD4+ T cells, fewer expanded clones and increased TCR diversity were shown by the long-lived group, suggesting age selection. Conclusive comparison of naive and antigen-experienced compartments was prevented by the profiling of bulk unsorted PBMCs.

Concerning this clonotype: Its target antigen remains unknown. Base quality data are lacking; no much larger clone is found one base away.

The donors were roughly 39 Caucasian individuals from Russia, aged roughly 6 to 90 years, who were systemically healthy. About 9.6 milliliters of peripheral blood were collected from each donor into EDTA-treated Vacutainer tubes. Ficoll-Paque density-gradient centrifugation was used to isolate PBMCs, with at least 7 million per sample. Total RNA was extracted from PBMCs with Trizol reagent, with at least 6 micrograms obtained per sample. For every donor, an aliquot of PBMCs went through flow cytometry to measure the percentages of naive CD45RAhigh/CD27high T cells. Based on the germline V gene (reference sequence), the CDR1 and CDR2 sequences are SEHNR and FQNEAQ. At the junction V is shortened by 5 bases and J by 3 bases; bases outside the gene matches: 10. The CDR3 spans 15 residues, from the cysteine through the phenylalanine. Just CDR3 DNA is preserved here, 45 bases in frame from base 1. The method behind the library was 5' RACE. Instrument on record: Illumina HiSeq 2500. A second PCR of about 7 to 12 cycles was performed with a sample-barcoded 5' primer and a J-beta primer mix. A unique molecular identifier was introduced onto each TCR beta cDNA molecule by a template-switch 5' adaptor carrying 12 random nucleotides. Each sample yielded at least 3 million CDR3-containing paired-end reads. All of the RNA was converted into first-strand cDNA using the Mint cDNA synthesis kit, with a TRBC-specific oligonucleotide serving as the primer. After uracil-DNA glycosylase treatment, a first 18-cycle PCR used universal primers M1SS and BC2_uni_R on all cDNA. On the authors' methods: Each sample was normalized by randomly selecting 1 million high-quality reads, each carrying a distinct molecular identifier. Instead of being binned into consensus sequences, reads that shared molecular identifiers were thrown out. MiTCR, run with a Q25 quality threshold and the strictest error-elimination algorithm, handled CDR3 identification, clonotype clustering and error correction. A nonparametric unseen species model using Euler transformation provided a lower-bound estimate of total TCR beta diversity. The raw public data were reprocessed by TCRdb itself: fastp quality trimming at Q25, MiXCR clonotype calling, in-frame beta chains only. Here each entry gathers all rows of one CDR3 protein and keeps the most common genes and DNA. TCRdb, not the original authors, processed these V and J calls. The sample table records about 1.5 million distinct CDR3 sequences; approximately 42% of these occur just once. Over 3.5% of the sample is in the top ten clones.

Source material: blood. This receptor was taken from a woman between 18 and 29 years old in good health. The rearranged segments are TRBV7-9 and TRBJ2-7, and 7 bases in between align with TRBD1. The CDR3 protein sequence reads: CASSTDRVAIYEQYF. The DNA sequence follows: TGTGCCAGCAGCACTGACAGGGTTGCTATCTACGAGCAGTACTTC.